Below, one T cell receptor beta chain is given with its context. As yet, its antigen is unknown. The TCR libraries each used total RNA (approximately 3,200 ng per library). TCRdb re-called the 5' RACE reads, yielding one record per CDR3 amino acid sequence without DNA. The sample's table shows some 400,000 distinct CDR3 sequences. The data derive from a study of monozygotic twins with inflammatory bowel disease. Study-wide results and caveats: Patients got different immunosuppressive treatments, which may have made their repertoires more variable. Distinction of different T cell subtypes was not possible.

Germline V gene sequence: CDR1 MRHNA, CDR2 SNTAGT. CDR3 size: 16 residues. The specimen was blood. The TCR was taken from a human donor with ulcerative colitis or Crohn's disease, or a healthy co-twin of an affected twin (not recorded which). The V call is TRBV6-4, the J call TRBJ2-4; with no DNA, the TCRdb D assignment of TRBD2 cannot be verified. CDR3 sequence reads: CASSVSGRRTKNIQYF.